This T cell receptor (beta chain) was retrieved from a study of cytomegalovirus exposure and HLA in healthy donors. Study-level results: The study assumed roughly uniform donor sequencing depth for presence/absence analyses. There was a cluster of highly shared sequence variants that was likely a sequencing artifact. Later analysis identified a missense DCLRE1C variant that was linked to TCR beta V- and J-gene trimming.

With 60 Vbeta and 13 Jbeta primers, the PCR was carried out. TCRdb's copy holds only in-frame clones and misses some; the assay was immunoSEQ multiplex PCR. Of tens of thousands of clones listed, roughly 78% are singletons. Concerning this clone: Its cognate antigen is unknown.

Material: PBMCs. The origin of this receptor is a male donor in good health and CMV-seropositive.

This chain's CDR3 is CASSPGTGIQETQYF. As DNA, the CDR3 is TGTGCCAGCAGTCCCGGGACAGGGATCCAAGAGACCCAGTACTTC. This chain links TRBV5-8 with TRBJ2-5, with 9 bases that match TRBD1. Per the germline V gene, CDR1 is SGHTS and CDR2 is YDEGEE. The CDR3 sequence is 15 residues long. The trim removed 5 bases at V and 1 base at J, leaving 6 bases unmatched.